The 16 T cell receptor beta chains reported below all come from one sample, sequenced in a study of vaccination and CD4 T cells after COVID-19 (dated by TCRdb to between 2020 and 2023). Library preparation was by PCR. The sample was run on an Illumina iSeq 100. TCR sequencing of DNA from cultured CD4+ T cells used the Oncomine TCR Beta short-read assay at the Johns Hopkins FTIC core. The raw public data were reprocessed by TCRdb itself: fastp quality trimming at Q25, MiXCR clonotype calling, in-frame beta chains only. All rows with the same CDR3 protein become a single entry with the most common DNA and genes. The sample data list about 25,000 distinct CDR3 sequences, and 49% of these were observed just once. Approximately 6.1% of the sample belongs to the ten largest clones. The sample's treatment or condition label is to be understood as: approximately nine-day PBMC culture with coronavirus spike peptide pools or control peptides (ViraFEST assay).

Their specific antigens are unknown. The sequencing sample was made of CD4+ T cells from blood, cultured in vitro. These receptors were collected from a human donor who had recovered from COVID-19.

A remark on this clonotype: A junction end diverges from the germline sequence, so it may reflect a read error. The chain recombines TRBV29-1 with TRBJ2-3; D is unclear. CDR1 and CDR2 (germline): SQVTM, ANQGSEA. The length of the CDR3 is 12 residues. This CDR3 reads CSVEGSVDTQYF. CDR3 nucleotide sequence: TGCAGCGTCGAAGGGTCCGTGGATACGCAGTATTTT.

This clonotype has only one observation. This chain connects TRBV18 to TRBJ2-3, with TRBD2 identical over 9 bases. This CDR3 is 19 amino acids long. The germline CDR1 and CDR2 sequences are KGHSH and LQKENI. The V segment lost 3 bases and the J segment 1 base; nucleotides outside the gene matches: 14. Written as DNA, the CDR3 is TGTGCCAGCTCACCCCCCCGGGCGGGGGGGCGAGTGGGCACAGATACGCAGTATTTT. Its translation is CASSPPRAGGRVGTDTQYF.

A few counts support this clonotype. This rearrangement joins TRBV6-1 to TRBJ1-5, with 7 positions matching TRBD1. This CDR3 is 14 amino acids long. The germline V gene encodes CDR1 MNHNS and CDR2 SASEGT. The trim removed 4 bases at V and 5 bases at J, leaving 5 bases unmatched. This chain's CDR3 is CASSGQGGDQPQHF. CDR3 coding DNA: TGTGCCAGCAGTGGACAGGGTGGGGATCAGCCCCAGCATTTT.

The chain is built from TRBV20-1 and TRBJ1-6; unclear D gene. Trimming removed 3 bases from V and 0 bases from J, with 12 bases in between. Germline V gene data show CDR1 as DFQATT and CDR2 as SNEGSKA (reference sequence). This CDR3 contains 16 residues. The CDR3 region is CSASGDLSSYNSPLHF. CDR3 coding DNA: TGCAGTGCTAGCGGAGACTTGAGCTCCTATAATTCACCCCTCCACTTT.

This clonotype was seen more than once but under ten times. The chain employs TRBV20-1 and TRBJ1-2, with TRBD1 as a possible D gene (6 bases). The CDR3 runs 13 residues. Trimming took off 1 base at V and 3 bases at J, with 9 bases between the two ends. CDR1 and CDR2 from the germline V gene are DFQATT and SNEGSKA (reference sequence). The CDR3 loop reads CSARVQGHYGYTF. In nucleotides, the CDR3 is TGCAGTGCTAGAGTACAGGGCCACTATGGCTACACCTTC.

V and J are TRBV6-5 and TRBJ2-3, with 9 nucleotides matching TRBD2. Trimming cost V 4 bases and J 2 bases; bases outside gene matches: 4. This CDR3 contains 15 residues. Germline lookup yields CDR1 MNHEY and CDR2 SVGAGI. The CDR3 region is CASSSAGGYTDTQYF. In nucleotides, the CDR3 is TGTGCCAGCAGTTCAGCGGGGGGATACACAGATACGCAGTATTTT.

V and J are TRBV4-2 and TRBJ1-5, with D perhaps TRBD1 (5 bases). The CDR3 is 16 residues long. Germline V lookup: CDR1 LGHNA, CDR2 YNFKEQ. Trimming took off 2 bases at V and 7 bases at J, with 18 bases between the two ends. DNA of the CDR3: TGTGCCAGCAGCCAAAGAAACGTCGGGGGGATGCAGCCCCAGCATTTT. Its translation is CASSQRNVGGMQPQHF.

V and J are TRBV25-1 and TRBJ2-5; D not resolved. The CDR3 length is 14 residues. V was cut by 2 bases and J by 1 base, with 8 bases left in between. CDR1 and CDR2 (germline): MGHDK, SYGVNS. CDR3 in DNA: TGTGCCAGCAGTGAAAAGTTTCCCCAAGAGACCCAGTACTTC. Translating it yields CASSEKFPQETQYF.

This CDR3 reads CASSPGQGAGYEQYF. The CDR3, as DNA: TGTGCCAGCTCACCGGGACAGGGGGCAGGCTACGAGCAGTACTTC. The chain couples TRBV18 to TRBJ2-7, with 12 bases lining up with TRBD1. Germline loops: CDR1 KGHSH, CDR2 LQKENI. The CDR3 is made up of 15 amino acids. Unmatched junction bases numbered 3, after V lost 3 bases and J lost 3 bases.

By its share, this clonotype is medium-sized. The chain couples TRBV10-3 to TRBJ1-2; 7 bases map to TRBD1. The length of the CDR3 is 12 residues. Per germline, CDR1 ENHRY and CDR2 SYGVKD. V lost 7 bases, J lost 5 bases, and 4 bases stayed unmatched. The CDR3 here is CAIKGQEYGYTF. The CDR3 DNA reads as TGTGCCATCAAAGGACAGGAGTATGGCTACACCTTC.

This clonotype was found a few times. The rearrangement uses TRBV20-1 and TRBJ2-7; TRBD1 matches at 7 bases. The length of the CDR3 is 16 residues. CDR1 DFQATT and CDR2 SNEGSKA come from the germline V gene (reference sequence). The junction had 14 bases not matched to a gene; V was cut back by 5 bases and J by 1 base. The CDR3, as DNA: TGCAGTGCTTCCTCGAACTACCGGACAGGTTCCTACGAGCAGTACTTC. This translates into CSASSNYRTGSYEQYF.

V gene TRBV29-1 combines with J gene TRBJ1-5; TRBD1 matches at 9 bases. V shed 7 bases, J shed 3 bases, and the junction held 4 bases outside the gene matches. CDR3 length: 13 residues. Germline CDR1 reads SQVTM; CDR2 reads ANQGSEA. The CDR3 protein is CSARDRDNQPQHF. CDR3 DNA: TGCAGCGCCCGGGACAGGGACAATCAGCCCCAGCATTTT.

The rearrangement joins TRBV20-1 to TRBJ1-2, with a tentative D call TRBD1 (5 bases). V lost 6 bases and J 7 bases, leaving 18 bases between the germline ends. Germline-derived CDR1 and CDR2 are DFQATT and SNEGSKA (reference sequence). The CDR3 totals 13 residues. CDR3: CSARDAVLGGYTF. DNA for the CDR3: TGCAGTGCAAGGGACGCCGTTCTAGGTGGCTACACCTTC.

The CDR3: CASGRDSNQPQHF. The CDR3 DNA follows: TGTGCCAGCGGCCGGGATAGCAATCAGCCCCAGCATTTT. The genes are TRBV6-1 and TRBJ1-5; D not resolved. Deletions cut 8 bases from V and 0 bases from J, with 8 bases between. Germline CDR1 and CDR2: MNHNS and SASEGT. This CDR3 is 13 amino acids long.

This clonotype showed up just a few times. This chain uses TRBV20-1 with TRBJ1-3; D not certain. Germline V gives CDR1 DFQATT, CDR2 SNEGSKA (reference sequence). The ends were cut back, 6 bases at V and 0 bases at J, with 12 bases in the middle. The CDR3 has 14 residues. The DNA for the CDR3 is TGCAGTGCGTTGACCGTCGCCTCTGGAAACACCATATATTTT. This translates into CSALTVASGNTIYF.

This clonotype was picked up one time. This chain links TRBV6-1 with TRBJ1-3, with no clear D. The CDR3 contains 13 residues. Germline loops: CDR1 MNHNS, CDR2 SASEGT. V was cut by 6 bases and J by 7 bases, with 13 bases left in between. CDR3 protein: CASSRSGANTIYF. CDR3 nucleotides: TGTGCCAGCAGCCGCTCCGGAGCTAACACCATATATTTT.